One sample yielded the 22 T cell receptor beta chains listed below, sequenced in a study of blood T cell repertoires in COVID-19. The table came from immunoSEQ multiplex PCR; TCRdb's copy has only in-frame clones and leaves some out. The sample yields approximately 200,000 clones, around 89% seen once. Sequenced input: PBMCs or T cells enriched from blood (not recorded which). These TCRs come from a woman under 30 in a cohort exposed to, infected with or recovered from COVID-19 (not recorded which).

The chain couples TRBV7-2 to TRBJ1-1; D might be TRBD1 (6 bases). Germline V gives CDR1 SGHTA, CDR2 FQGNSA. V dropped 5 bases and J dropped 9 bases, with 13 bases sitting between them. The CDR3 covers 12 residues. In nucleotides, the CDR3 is TGTGCCAGCAGCCCGGACAGTGGCAAAGCTTTCTTT. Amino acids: CASSPDSGKAFF.

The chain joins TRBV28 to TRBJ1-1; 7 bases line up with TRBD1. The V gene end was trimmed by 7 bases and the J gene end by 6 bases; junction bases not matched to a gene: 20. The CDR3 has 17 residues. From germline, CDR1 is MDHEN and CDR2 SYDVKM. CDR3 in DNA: TGTGCCAGCATCCCGACAGGGACAGCTGCCAACGCCGCTGAAGCTTTCTTT. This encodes CASIPTGTAANAAEAFF.

The DNA for the CDR3 is TGCAGCGGTGGGACAGGCACAACTAGCACAGATACGCAGTATTTT. Its translation is CSGGTGTTSTDTQYF. The rearrangement joins TRBV29-1 to TRBJ2-3; 8 bases map to TRBD1. J gave up 0 bases and V 7 bases, and 9 bases lay outside the gene matches. Germline lookup yields CDR1 SQVTM and CDR2 ANQGSEA. This CDR3 is 15 amino acids long.

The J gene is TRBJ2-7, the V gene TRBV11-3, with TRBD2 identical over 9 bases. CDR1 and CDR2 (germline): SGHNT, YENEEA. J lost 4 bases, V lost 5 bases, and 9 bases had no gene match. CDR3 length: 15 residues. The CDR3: CASSPRLAEPYEQYF. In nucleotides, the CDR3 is TGTGCCAGCAGCCCCCGACTAGCGGAGCCTTACGAGCAGTACTTC.

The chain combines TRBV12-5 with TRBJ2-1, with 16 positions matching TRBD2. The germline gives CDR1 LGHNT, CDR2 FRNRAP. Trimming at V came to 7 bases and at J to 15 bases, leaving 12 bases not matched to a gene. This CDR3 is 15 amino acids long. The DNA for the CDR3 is TGTGCTAGTGATCCTCGGGGACTAGCGGGAGGGCTGGGGTTCTTC. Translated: CASDPRGLAGGLGFF.

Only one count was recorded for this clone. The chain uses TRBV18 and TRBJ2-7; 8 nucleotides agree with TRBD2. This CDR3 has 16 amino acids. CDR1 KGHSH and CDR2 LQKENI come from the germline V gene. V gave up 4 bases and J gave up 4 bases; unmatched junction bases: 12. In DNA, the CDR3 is TGTGCCAGCTCACTGGGAACCGGGACTAGTGGTTACGAGCAGTACTTC. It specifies CASSLGTGTSGYEQYF.

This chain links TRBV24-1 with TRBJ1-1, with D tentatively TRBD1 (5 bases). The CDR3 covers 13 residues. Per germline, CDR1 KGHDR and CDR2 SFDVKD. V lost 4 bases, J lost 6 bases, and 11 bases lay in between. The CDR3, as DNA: TGTGCCACCAGTGACTTAGACAGTCCTGAAGCTTTCTTT. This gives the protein CATSDLDSPEAFF.

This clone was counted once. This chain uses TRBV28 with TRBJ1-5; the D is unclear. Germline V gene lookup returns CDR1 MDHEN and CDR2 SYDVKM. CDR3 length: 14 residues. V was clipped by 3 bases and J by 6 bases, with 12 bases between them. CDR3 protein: CASSLSRLSQPQHF. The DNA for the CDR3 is TGTGCCAGCAGTTTGTCCAGGCTTAGTCAGCCCCAGCATTTT.

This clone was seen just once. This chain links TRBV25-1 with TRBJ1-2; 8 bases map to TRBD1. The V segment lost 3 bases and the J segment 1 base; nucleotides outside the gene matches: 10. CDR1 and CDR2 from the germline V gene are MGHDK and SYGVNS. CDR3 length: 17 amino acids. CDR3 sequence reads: CASSELLGTGINYGYTF. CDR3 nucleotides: TGTGCCAGCAGTGAGTTGCTTGGGACAGGCATTAACTATGGCTACACCTTC.

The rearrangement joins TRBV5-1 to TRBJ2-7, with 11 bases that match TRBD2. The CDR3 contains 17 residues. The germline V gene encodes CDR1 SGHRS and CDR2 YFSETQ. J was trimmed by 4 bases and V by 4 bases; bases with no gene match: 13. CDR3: CASSEQLGLAESYEQYF. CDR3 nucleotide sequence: TGCGCCAGCAGCGAACAATTGGGACTAGCGGAGTCATACGAGCAGTACTTC. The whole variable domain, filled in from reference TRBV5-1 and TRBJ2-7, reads KAGVTQTPRYLIKTRGQQVTLSCSPISGHRSVSWYQQTPGQGLQFLFEYFSETQRNKGNFPGRFSGRQFSNSRSEMNVSTLELGDSALYLCASSEQLGLAESYEQYFGPGTRLTVT.

Here the CDR3 DNA reads TGTGCCAGTACTGACGTAGCGGGAGGTTGGAATGAGCAGTTCTTC. It encodes CASTDVAGGWNEQFF. This chain links TRBV19 with TRBJ2-1; 10 nucleotides agree with TRBD2. Per the germline V gene, CDR1 is LNHDA and CDR2 is SQIVND (reference sequence). The CDR3 spans 15 residues. V was pared by 7 bases and J by 7 bases, with 10 bases of the junction left unmatched. The variable domain in full, completed from reference TRBV19 and TRBJ2-1, reads DGGITQSPKYLFRKEGQNVTLSCEQNLNHDAMYWYRQDPGQGLRLIYYSQIVNDFQKGDIAEGYSVSREKKESFPLTVTSAQKNPTAFYLCASTDVAGGWNEQFFGPGTRLTVL.

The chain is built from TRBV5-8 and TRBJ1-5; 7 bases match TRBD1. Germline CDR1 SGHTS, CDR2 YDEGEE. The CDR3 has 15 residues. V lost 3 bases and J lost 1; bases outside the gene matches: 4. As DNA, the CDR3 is TGTGCCAGCAGCTCCCGGGACAGCAGCAATCAGCCCCAGCATTTT. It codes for CASSSRDSSNQPQHF.

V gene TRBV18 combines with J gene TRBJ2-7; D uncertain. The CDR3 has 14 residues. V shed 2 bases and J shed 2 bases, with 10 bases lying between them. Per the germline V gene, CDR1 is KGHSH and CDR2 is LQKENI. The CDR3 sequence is CASSPSQLTYEQYF. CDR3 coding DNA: TGTGCCAGCTCACCATCCCAGTTAACCTACGAGCAGTACTTC.

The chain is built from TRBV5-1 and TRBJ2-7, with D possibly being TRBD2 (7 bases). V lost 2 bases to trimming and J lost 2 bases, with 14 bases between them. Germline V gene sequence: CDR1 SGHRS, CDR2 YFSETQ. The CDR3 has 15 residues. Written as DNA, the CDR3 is TGCGCCAGCAGCTTATACGGGGGGCCAACCTACGAGCAGTACTTC. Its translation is CASSLYGGPTYEQYF.

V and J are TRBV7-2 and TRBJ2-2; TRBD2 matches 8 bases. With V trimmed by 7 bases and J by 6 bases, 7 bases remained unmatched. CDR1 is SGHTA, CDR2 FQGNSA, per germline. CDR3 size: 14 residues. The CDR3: CASTPGGTAGELFF. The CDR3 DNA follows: TGTGCCAGCACCCCGGGGGGGACGGCCGGGGAGCTGTTTTTT.

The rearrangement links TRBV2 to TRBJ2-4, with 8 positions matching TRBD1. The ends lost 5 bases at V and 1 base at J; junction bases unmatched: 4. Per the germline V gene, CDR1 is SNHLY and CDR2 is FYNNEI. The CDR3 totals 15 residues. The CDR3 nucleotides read TGTGCCAGCAGTATGACAGGGGCGGCCAAAAACATTCAGTACTTC. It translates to CASSMTGAAKNIQYF.

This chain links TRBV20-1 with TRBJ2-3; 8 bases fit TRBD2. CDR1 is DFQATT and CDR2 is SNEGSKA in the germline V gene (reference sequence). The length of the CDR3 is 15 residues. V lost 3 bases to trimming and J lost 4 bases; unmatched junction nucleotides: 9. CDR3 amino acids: CSASSGPGGADTQYF. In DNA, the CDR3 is TGCAGTGCTAGTTCTGGTCCCGGGGGGGCAGATACGCAGTATTTT.

CDR3 in DNA: TGTGCCAGCAGCTTGGCAAAAGCGGGGGGGCCGGATACGCAGTATTTT. Translated: CASSLAKAGGPDTQYF. The chain is built from TRBV5-6 and TRBJ2-3; 10 bases match TRBD2. The germline V gene has CDR1 SGHDT and CDR2 YYEEEE. V trimming: 0 bases; J trimming: 6 bases; junction bases outside the gene matches: 7. The length of the CDR3 is 16 residues.

The CDR3 here is CASSQDMDRLYGYTF. CDR3 DNA: TGTGCCAGCAGCCAAGACATGGACAGACTCTATGGCTACACCTTC. The chain employs TRBV14 and TRBJ1-2; tentatively, D is TRBD1 (6 bases). V shed 0 bases and J shed 4 bases, with 12 bases lying between them. This CDR3 comprises 15 residues. CDR1 and CDR2 (germline): SGHDN, FVKESK.

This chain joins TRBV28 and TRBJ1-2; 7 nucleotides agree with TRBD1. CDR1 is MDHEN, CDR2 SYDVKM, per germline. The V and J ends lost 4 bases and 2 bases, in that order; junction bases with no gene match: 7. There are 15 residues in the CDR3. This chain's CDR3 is CASSSGTVLNYGYTF. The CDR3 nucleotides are TGTGCCAGCAGTTCGGGGACAGTACTGAACTATGGCTACACCTTC.

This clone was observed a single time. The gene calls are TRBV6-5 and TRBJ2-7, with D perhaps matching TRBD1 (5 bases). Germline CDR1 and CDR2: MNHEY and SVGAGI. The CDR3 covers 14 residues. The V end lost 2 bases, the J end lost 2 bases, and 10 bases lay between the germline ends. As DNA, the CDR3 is TGTGCCAGCAGTTACGGGGCTGTTACCTACGAGCAGTACTTC. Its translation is CASSYGAVTYEQYF.

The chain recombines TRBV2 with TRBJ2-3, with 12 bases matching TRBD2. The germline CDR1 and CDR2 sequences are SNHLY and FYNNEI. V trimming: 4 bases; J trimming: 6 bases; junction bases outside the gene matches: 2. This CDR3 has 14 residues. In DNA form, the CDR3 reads TGTGCCAGCAGTGTTACTAGCGGGGGGGATACGCAGTATTTT. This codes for CASSVTSGGDTQYF.